Presented here are 10 T cell receptor beta chains from one specimen sequenced in a study of blood T cell repertoires in COVID-19. Assay used: immunoSEQ multiplex PCR; TCRdb lists only in-frame clones, some missing. The sample includes 200,000 to 300,000 clones, 80% to 90% of them seen just once. Sequencing was carried out using peripheral blood. The origin of the receptors is a woman of 80 years or more with COVID-19, enrolled during active disease.

The chain combines TRBV5-5 with TRBJ2-3; 16 nucleotides line up with TRBD2. Germline CDR1 SGHKS, CDR2 YYEKEE (reference sequence). The CDR3 loop spans 19 amino acids. The V and J ends lost 2 bases and 2 bases, in that order; junction bases with no gene match: 8. This CDR3 is CASSFGTSGRAPPTDTQYF. As DNA, the CDR3 is TGTGCCAGCAGCTTCGGGACTAGCGGGAGGGCCCCCCCCACAGATACGCAGTATTTT.

The rearrangement joins TRBV18 to TRBJ1-5; TRBD1 is a possible D gene (6 bases). Germline assignment: CDR1 KGHSH and CDR2 LQKENI. V lost 5 bases and J lost 6, with 17 bases in between. The CDR3 covers 15 residues. The CDR3 protein is CASSTTGKETQPQHF. In DNA form, the CDR3 reads TGTGCCAGCTCAACCACAGGGAAAGAGACTCAGCCCCAGCATTTT.

The CDR3 region is CASSEIKGLVYEQYF. The CDR3 nucleotides read TGTGCCAGCAGTGAGATTAAGGGGTTGGTCTACGAGCAGTACTTC. J is TRBJ2-7 and V is TRBV2; the D gene is possibly TRBD1 (5 bases). The CDR3 has 15 residues. Germline CDR1 is SNHLY and CDR2 is FYNNEI. V lost 3 bases and J 3 bases, leaving 15 bases between the germline ends.

The V gene is TRBV5-4, the J gene TRBJ1-2; D is unclear. The length of the CDR3 is 16 residues. V was clipped by 1 base and J by 7 bases, with 20 bases between them. The germline V gene encodes CDR1 SGHNT and CDR2 YYREEE (reference sequence). The CDR3 DNA sequence: TGTGCCAGCAGCTTGCATCCGGTGGGGATGGCGGGTGGCTACACCTTC. Encoded protein: CASSLHPVGMAGGYTF.

This chain links TRBV6-5 with TRBJ2-3, with a possible D match to TRBD2 (5 bases). CDR1 is MNHEY, CDR2 SVGAGI, per germline. This CDR3 spans 14 amino acids. V was cut by 5 bases and J by 0 bases, with 9 bases left in between. The CDR3 region has the DNA TGTGCCAGCAGTCCCCGGGGTAGCACAGATACGCAGTATTTT. Protein: CASSPRGSTDTQYF.

J is TRBJ2-3 and V is TRBV19, with 7 bases matching TRBD1. Losses at the gene ends were 6 bases for V and 2 bases for J; bases not matched to a gene: 5. CDR1 LNHDA and CDR2 SQIVND come from the germline V gene (reference sequence). This CDR3 has 14 amino acids. The CDR3 DNA reads as TGTGCCAGTAGACTAGGGACAGTCACAGATACGCAGTATTTT. Translating gives CASRLGTVTDTQYF.

The chain employs TRBV23-1 and TRBJ1-5; D possibly corresponds to TRBD1 (6 bases). TRBV23-1 is sorted into the ORF group, with uncertain function. V dropped 0 bases and J dropped 4 bases, with 7 bases sitting between them. The CDR3 has 14 residues. The CDR3 DNA follows: TGCGCCAGCAGTCAATCGCAGGGGAATCAGCCCCAGCATTTT. Translation gives CASSQSQGNQPQHF.

V is TRBV2 and J is TRBJ1-2, with a possible D match to TRBD1 (5 bases). The CDR3 contains 12 residues. V dropped 7 bases and J dropped 4 bases, with 10 bases sitting between them. Germline assignment: CDR1 SNHLY and CDR2 FYNNEI. CDR3 in amino acids: CASKQGSYGYTF. The CDR3 region has the DNA TGTGCCAGCAAGCAGGGCAGCTATGGCTACACCTTC.

The rearrangement uses TRBV7-2 and TRBJ2-3; 8 positions agree with TRBD2. After removal of 3 bases from V and 4 bases from J, the junction contained 6 bases not matched to a gene. Germline CDR1 is SGHTA and CDR2 is FQGNSA. CDR3 length: 15 amino acids. The CDR3 sequence is CASSFGRGGPDTQYF. CDR3 coding DNA: TGTGCCAGCAGCTTCGGGAGGGGGGGCCCAGATACGCAGTATTTT.

The table lists this clone with a count of one. The chain joins TRBV7-6 to TRBJ1-1, with 8 bases that match TRBD1. Trimming cost V 5 bases and J 0 bases; bases outside gene matches: 5. The length of the CDR3 is 15 residues. The germline CDR1 and CDR2 sequences are SGHVS and FNYEAQ. The CDR3 loop reads CASSQQQGVNTEAFF. Here the CDR3 DNA reads TGTGCCAGCAGCCAGCAACAGGGGGTGAACACTGAAGCTTTCTTT.